Following are 12 T cell receptor beta chains from one sample sequenced in a study of Tregs in tolerant kidney transplant recipients. The nonmyeloablative bone marrow transplants came from related graft donors, with transient mixed chimerism. Generated by immunoSEQ multiplex PCR, the TCRdb table keeps only in-frame clones and is missing some. The sample has thousands of clones, and its top ten clones hold over 5%. The sample consisted of CD4+ T cells from blood (PBMCs), taken 6 months after the transplant. Receptor source: a human patient who received a combined kidney and bone marrow transplant. Some T cells may be supplied by the graft donor.

Turning to this clone: The read terminates 3 residues ahead of where the CDR3 ends, so the germline J gene completes it. The rearrangement uses TRBV14 and TRBJ1-2, with D possibly being TRBD1 (5 bases). Germline values: CDR1 SGHDN, CDR2 FVKESK. The CDR3 runs to 14 residues. V lost 0 bases to trimming and J lost 2 bases, with 7 bases between them. The CDR3 spells CASSQERGNYGYTF. The part of the CDR3 DNA that was read is TGTGCCAGCAGCCAAGAGCGGGGGAACTATGGC.

As for this clone: The sequence runs out 3 residues before the end of the CDR3; the remainder is reconstructed from the germline J gene. The chain employs TRBV6-8 and TRBJ2-1, with 7 bases matching TRBD2. Per germline, CDR1 MNHGY and CDR2 SAAAGT. V lost 0 bases to trimming and J lost 4 bases; unmatched junction nucleotides: 15. This CDR3 spans 19 amino acids. The part of the CDR3 DNA that was read is TGTGCCAGCAGTTACTCGAATTTCAGCGGGAAATTTGGTTACAATGAG. It specifies CASSYSNFSGKFGYNE. Given in full, the CDR3 is CASSYSNFSGKFGYNEQFF.

Details on this clone: The CDR3 end is not reached by the read, which stops 3 residues before it; the germline J gene fills it in. The chain recombines TRBV20-1 with TRBJ1-5; TRBD1 aligns across 7 bases. Germline V gene data show CDR1 as DFQATT and CDR2 as SNEGSKA (reference sequence). V was clipped by 4 bases and J by 3 bases; unmatched bases: 3. CDR3 length equals 13 residues. Incomplete CDR3 DNA: TGCAGTGCTACCGGGACAGTCAATCAGCCC. It translates to CSATGTVNQP. The full CDR3 reads CSATGTVNQPQHF.

To note about this clone: The read is 3 residues too short to cover the CDR3 end, so that end is filled in from the germline J gene. The chain is built from TRBV7-9 and TRBJ1-1; no reliable D call. Germline V gene lookup returns CDR1 SEHNR and CDR2 FQNEAQ (reference sequence). The CDR3 spans 13 residues. V shed 1 base and J shed 1 base, with 4 bases lying between them. CDR3: CASSLGQNTEAFF. CDR3 DNA (partial): TGTGCCAGCAGCTTAGGACAGAACACTGAA.

As concerns this clone: The read terminates 3 residues ahead of where the CDR3 ends, so the germline J gene completes it. The gene calls are TRBV5-1 and TRBJ2-2; tentative D call: TRBD2 (5 bases). Trimming removed 4 bases from V and 4 bases from J, with 11 bases in between. This CDR3 spans 14 amino acids. The germline gives CDR1 SGHRS, CDR2 YFSETQ. Incomplete CDR3 DNA: TGCGCCAGCAGCACGGGGTGGGGCACCGGGGAG. Amino acids: CASSTGWGTGE. Given in full, the CDR3 is CASSTGWGTGELFF.

About this clone itself: Read sequence stops 3 residues before the CDR3 end, and the germline J gene provides the missing end. The chain links TRBV3-1 (or the pseudogene TRBV3-2) to TRBJ2-7; 8 positions agree with TRBD1. In germline, CDR1 is LGHDT, CDR2 YNNKEL (reference sequence). With 4 bases clipped from V and 5 bases from J, the junction kept 7 bases outside the gene matches. The CDR3 runs 14 residues. The CDR3 sequence is CASSLKTGVNEQYF. The part of the CDR3 DNA that was read is TGTGCCAGCAGCCTAAAGACAGGGGTCAACGAG.

In regard to this clone: The read ends 3 residues shy of where the CDR3 ends; the end is completed using the germline J gene. The chain carries TRBV20-1 and TRBJ2-3; TRBD1 agrees at 8 bases. The CDR3 loop spans 16 amino acids. J was trimmed by 1 base and V by 0 bases; bases with no gene match: 6. Germline V gene data show CDR1 as DFQATT and CDR2 as SNEGSKA (reference sequence). This CDR3 is CSARDWGQARTDTQYF. The part of the CDR3 DNA that was read is TGCAGTGCTAGAGATTGGGGACAGGCCCGCACAGATACG.

A remark on this clone: The read gets to within 3 residues of the CDR3 end, and the germline J gene fills in the rest. The V and J genes are TRBV6-7 and TRBJ1-6; TRBD1 aligns across 11 bases. TRBV6-7 falls under the ORF class, with uncertain function. This CDR3 region has 14 residues. Unmatched junction bases numbered 2, after V lost 5 bases and J lost 8 bases. The part of the CDR3 DNA that was read is TGTGCCAGCAGTGGGGACAGGGGGGATTCACCC. It codes for CASSGDRGDSP. The CDR3, in full, reads CASSGDRGDSPLHF.

In regard to this clone: The read is 3 residues too short to cover the CDR3 end, so that end is filled in from the germline J gene. J is TRBJ2-1 and V is TRBV7-3, with D maybe TRBD1 (6 bases). This CDR3 spans 15 amino acids. With 0 bases removed from V and 9 bases from J, the gap between germline ends came to 15 bases. CDR1 and CDR2 from the germline V gene are SGHTA and FQGTGA. The CDR3 is CASSLTGARFGEQFF. The part of the CDR3 DNA that was read is TGTGCCAGCAGCTTAACGGGGGCCCGGTTCGGTGAG.

A remark on this clone: Read sequence stops 3 residues before the CDR3 end, and the germline J gene provides the missing end. The chain has TRBV18 and TRBJ2-5; D remains unclear. The CDR3 is 12 amino acids. V was shortened by 6 bases and J by 1 base, with 6 bases between the two germline ends. In germline, CDR1 is KGHSH, CDR2 LQKENI. CDR3 protein: CASSAAQETQYF. The covered CDR3 bases are TGTGCCAGCTCGGCGGCCCAAGAGACC.

The CDR3 DNA, read in part, is TGCAGTGCTAGAGCGACAGGGATTCGTGAAAAA. It yields the protein CSARATGIREK. The full CDR3 reads CSARATGIREKLFF. This chain joins TRBV20-1 and TRBJ1-4; 7 nucleotides match TRBD1. The DNA ends 3 residues before the CDR3 does, and the rest of the CDR3 is filled in from the germline J gene. Germline V gives CDR1 DFQATT, CDR2 SNEGSKA (reference sequence). This CDR3 has 14 residues. Trimming at V came to 1 base and at J to 7 bases, leaving 6 bases not matched to a gene.

This clone ranks as medium-sized in terms of frequency. The CDR3 goes on 3 residues after the read ends, and that part is filled in from the germline J gene. The genes are TRBV19 and TRBJ2-7, with 7 bases lining up with TRBD2. Unmatched junction bases numbered 5, after V lost 3 bases and J lost 0 bases. CDR1 is LNHDA and CDR2 is SQIVND in the germline V gene (reference sequence). This CDR3 comprises 15 residues. CDR3 residues: CASSMGGKDSYEQYF. CDR3 DNA (partial): TGTGCCAGTAGTATGGGGGGGAAGGACTCCTACGAG.